A selection of T cell receptor beta chains follows, all from one sample in a study of CD8+ T cells in alopecia areata. Here immunoSEQ multiplex PCR was the method, and the copy in TCRdb shows in-frame clones only, minus some. The repertoire holds almost 4,500 clones, approximately 61% seen once, with around 10% in the top ten. Here the sequenced sample was skin, taken at roughly week 36, from a patient treated with tofacitinib. The receptors here all came from a human donor with alopecia areata. Each CDR3 is given with its conserved first and last residue. D genes are given only for firm matches. Part of the rows lack a size; the others show once, few, many or a class for expanded clones.

d_gene: .; abundance: .; v_gene: TRBV19; j_gene: TRBJ2-1; CDR3nt: TGTGCCAGTAGTATTCGGTCCAATGAGCAGTTCTTC; CDR3aa: CASSIRSNEQFF
d_gene: TRBD1; abundance: .; v_gene: TRBV7-9; j_gene: TRBJ1-1; CDR3nt: TGTGCCAGCAGTTTTCAAGCGGGACAGGGATACTTAGGCACTGAAGCTTTCTTT; CDR3aa: CASSFQAGQGYLGTEAFF
d_gene: TRBD2; abundance: .; v_gene: TRBV4-1; j_gene: TRBJ2-1; CDR3nt: TGCGCCAGCAGCCAAGATCGGGATAGCGGGACCTACAATGAGCAGTTCTTC; CDR3aa: CASSQDRDSGTYNEQFF
d_gene: .; abundance: .; v_gene: TRBV7-9; j_gene: TRBJ2-7; CDR3nt: TGTGCCAGCAGCTTAGCGCTGGGACTTTTCCACGAGCAGTACTTC; CDR3aa: CASSLALGLFHEQYF
d_gene: .; abundance: .; v_gene: TRBV4-1; j_gene: TRBJ2-7; CDR3nt: TGCGCCAGCAGCCAAGTACCGGGCAACTACGAGCAGTACTTC; CDR3aa: CASSQVPGNYEQYF
d_gene: .; abundance: few; v_gene: TRBV28; j_gene: TRBJ1-2; CDR3nt: TGTGCCAGCAACCCCGTGACCGGGGGAAACTATGGCTACACCTTC; CDR3aa: CASNPVTGGNYGYTF
d_gene: TRBD2; abundance: .; v_gene: TRBV29-1; j_gene: TRBJ2-1; CDR3nt: TGCAGCGTTGAAGATCCTCGAGGACTAGCGGGAGCGCCCAGCACCTACAATGAGCAGTTCTTC; CDR3aa: CSVEDPRGLAGAPSTYNEQFF
d_gene: TRBD2; abundance: few; v_gene: TRBV9; j_gene: TRBJ2-5; CDR3nt: TGTGCCAGCAGCGTAAATCCTAGCGGGGGTGAAGAGACCCAGTACTTC; CDR3aa: CASSVNPSGGEETQYF
d_gene: .; abundance: .; v_gene: TRBV7-9; j_gene: TRBJ2-4; CDR3nt: TGTGCCAGCAGCTTAAGTGATGGCAGGTTGAGGAACATTCAGTACTTC; CDR3aa: CASSLSDGRLRNIQYF
d_gene: .; abundance: .; v_gene: TRBV2; j_gene: TRBJ1-4; CDR3nt: TGTGCCAGCAGTGACAGGGTCTCTAATGAAAAACTGTTTTTT; CDR3aa: CASSDRVSNEKLFF
d_gene: TRBD1; abundance: few; v_gene: TRBV4-3; j_gene: TRBJ2-2; CDR3nt: TGCGCCAGCCACCCCCTAGGGACAGGGGGCACCGGGGAGCTGTTTTTT; CDR3aa: CASHPLGTGGTGELFF
d_gene: .; abundance: few; v_gene: TRBV6-6; j_gene: TRBJ2-7; CDR3nt: TGTGCCAGCAGCTCCGTAGGCGAGCAGTACTTC; CDR3aa: CASSSVGEQYF
d_gene: .; abundance: .; v_gene: TRBV4-1; j_gene: TRBJ2-1; CDR3nt: TGCGCCAGCAGCCAAGATTATGGGCAGGCAAGGTTCTTC; CDR3aa: CASSQDYGQARFF
d_gene: .; abundance: .; v_gene: TRBV28; j_gene: TRBJ2-7; CDR3nt: TGTGCCAGCAGTATTCTAGACAGCTCCTACGAGCAGTACTTC; CDR3aa: CASSILDSSYEQYF
d_gene: .; abundance: few; v_gene: TRBV6-5; j_gene: TRBJ2-7; CDR3nt: TGTGCCAGCAGTTACGAGCGGCCGCCCTACGAGCAGTACTTC; CDR3aa: CASSYERPPYEQYF
d_gene: TRBD2; abundance: .; v_gene: TRBV9; j_gene: TRBJ2-1; CDR3nt: TGTGCCAGCAGCGTGTATAGTACCGGGACTAGCGGAAATGAGCAGTTCTTC; CDR3aa: CASSVYSTGTSGNEQFF
d_gene: .; abundance: .; v_gene: TRBV7-2; j_gene: TRBJ2-5; CDR3nt: TGTGCCAGCAGAAGGGACTCCTCGACCCAGTACTTC; CDR3aa: CASRRDSSTQYF
d_gene: .; abundance: few; v_gene: TRBV5-6; j_gene: TRBJ2-1; CDR3nt: TGTGCCAGCAGCACTGGACGTTGGAATGAGCAGTTCTTC; CDR3aa: CASSTGRWNEQFF
d_gene: .; abundance: few; v_gene: TRBV27; j_gene: TRBJ2-2; CDR3nt: TGTGCCAGCAGTTCCTGGTTAGCCACCGGGGAGCTGTTTTTT; CDR3aa: CASSSWLATGELFF
d_gene: TRBD2; abundance: few; v_gene: TRBV4-2; j_gene: TRBJ2-7; CDR3nt: TGTGCCAGCAGCCAGGGGACTAGCGGGTACGAGCAGTACTTC; CDR3aa: CASSQGTSGYEQYF
d_gene: .; abundance: .; v_gene: TRBV7-1; j_gene: TRBJ2-6; CDR3nt: TGTGCCAGCAGCTGTGGCTATCACCGAGGACAAAGTCGGGCCAACGTCCTGACTTTC; CDR3aa: CASSCGYHRGQSRANVLTF
d_gene: .; abundance: few; v_gene: TRBV29-1; j_gene: TRBJ2-2; CDR3nt: TGCAGCGTTGAAGTAGGCAGGGGTGGCACCGGGGAGCTGTTTTTT; CDR3aa: CSVEVGRGGTGELFF
d_gene: .; abundance: .; v_gene: TRBV7-7; j_gene: TRBJ2-1; CDR3nt: TGTGCTAGCAGCTTAGCGGCTGGGGGCGCATACAATGAGCAGTTCTTC; CDR3aa: CASSLAAGGAYNEQFF
d_gene: .; abundance: .; v_gene: TRBV29-1; j_gene: TRBJ2-7; CDR3nt: TGCAGCGTTGTTAGGGGCCCCTACGAGCAGTACTTC; CDR3aa: CSVVRGPYEQYF
d_gene: .; abundance: .; v_gene: TRBV20-1; j_gene: TRBJ2-2; CDR3nt: TGCAGTGCGGAGAACACCGGGGAGCTGTTTTTT; CDR3aa: CSAENTGELFF
d_gene: .; abundance: .; v_gene: TRBV7-9; j_gene: TRBJ1-1; CDR3nt: TGTGCCAGCAGCTTAGCCCAGGGGTTGAACACTGAAGCCTTCTTT; CDR3aa: CASSLAQGLNTEAFF
d_gene: .; abundance: few; v_gene: TRBV4-1; j_gene: TRBJ2-1; CDR3nt: TGCGCCAGCAGCCAACTTACAGAGAACAATGAGCAGTTCTTC; CDR3aa: CASSQLTENNEQFF
d_gene: .; abundance: .; v_gene: TRBV6-1; j_gene: TRBJ1-2; CDR3nt: TGTGCCAGCAGGGACCATAAGACCGCTAACTATGGCTACACCTTC; CDR3aa: CASRDHKTANYGYTF
d_gene: .; abundance: few; v_gene: TRBV14; j_gene: TRBJ2-3; CDR3nt: TGTGCCAGCAGCCTCGGGGCGCATACGCAGTATTTT; CDR3aa: CASSLGAHTQYF
d_gene: TRBD2; abundance: few; v_gene: TRBV9; j_gene: TRBJ2-7; CDR3nt: TGTGCCAGCAGCGTCTACGGGACTAGCTACGAGCAGTACTTC; CDR3aa: CASSVYGTSYEQYF
d_gene: .; abundance: .; v_gene: TRBV18; j_gene: TRBJ1-5; CDR3nt: TGTGCCAGCTCAAAGCGAGACCAGCCCCAGCATTTT; CDR3aa: CASSKRDQPQHF
d_gene: .; abundance: few; v_gene: TRBV4-2; j_gene: TRBJ2-2; CDR3nt: TGTGCCAGCAGCCAAGTGGTCGGGGAGCTGTTTTTT; CDR3aa: CASSQVVGELFF
d_gene: .; abundance: few; v_gene: TRBV7-7; j_gene: TRBJ2-1; CDR3nt: TGTGCCAGCAGCTTAGTCCACAATGAGCAGTTCTTC; CDR3aa: CASSLVHNEQFF
d_gene: .; abundance: few; v_gene: TRBV18; j_gene: TRBJ2-2; CDR3nt: TGTGCCAGCTCACCAATCGGACGCCAAAACACCGGGGAGCTGTTTTTT; CDR3aa: CASSPIGRQNTGELFF
d_gene: TRBD2; abundance: .; v_gene: TRBV5-1; j_gene: TRBJ2-7; CDR3nt: TGCGCCAGCAGCTTGAAAGGGGCCGGACTTAGCGGGTACGAGCAGTACTTC; CDR3aa: CASSLKGAGLSGYEQYF
d_gene: .; abundance: .; v_gene: TRBV30; j_gene: TRBJ2-1; CDR3nt: TGTGCCAGCCCCTCGGGGCGGGGTGAGCAGTTCTTC; CDR3aa: CASPSGRGEQFF
d_gene: TRBD2; abundance: .; v_gene: TRBV7-3; j_gene: TRBJ2-3; CDR3nt: TGTGCCAGCAGCTTAACGGGACTAGCGGGAGTAGGACGCACAGATACGCAGTATTTT; CDR3aa: CASSLTGLAGVGRTDTQYF